This T cell receptor (beta chain) appears in the sequencing data of a study of response to subunit inactivated influenza vaccine. Points from the study as a whole: Each seasonal influenza vaccination, the authors suggested, recruits few new T cells.

One entry per CDR3 protein, called by TCRdb with MiXCR from the RT-PCR reads. The data contain around 540,000 distinct CDR3 sequences, approximately 10% of them seen just once; the ten biggest clones take up roughly a tenth. Germline values: CDR1 LGHDT, CDR2 YNNKEL (reference sequence). Trimming took 1 base from V and 3 from J, leaving 13 bases between them. CDR3 length equals 15 residues. This clonotype turned up a few times. Its antigen is as yet unknown. The chain is built from TRBV3-1 and TRBJ2-7; the D call may be TRBD1 or TRBD2 (6 bases each). This TCR derives from a man in his fifties or sixties who received an inactivated influenza vaccine. Here the sequenced sample was PBMCs from blood, taken on the day of vaccination. CDR3 region: CASSQGKGGYYEQYF. The CDR3 nucleotides are TGTGCCAGCAGCCAAGGCAAGGGGGGTTACTACGAGCAGTACTTC.